The TCR beta chain under discussion was sequenced for a study of blood T cell repertoires in COVID-19. J lost 4 bases, V lost 6 bases, and 4 bases had no gene match. The CDR3 extends over 15 amino acids. Looked up from germline, CDR1 is SNHLY and CDR2 is FYNNEI. Assay: immunoSEQ multiplex PCR; the TCRdb copy retains only in-frame clones and omits some. Among about 140,000 clones listed, 84% were seen once. Specimen: PBMCs or T cells enriched from blood (not recorded which). V is TRBV2 and J is TRBJ2-5; TRBD2 agrees at 14 bases. This clonotype was obtained from a man in his forties with acute COVID-19. CDR3 nucleotide sequence: TGTGCCAGCAGGCTGACTAGCGGGAGGGCAGAGACCCAGTACTTC. Its protein is CASRLTSGRAETQYF.